Listed below are T cell receptor beta chains from one sample, sequenced in a study of blood T cell repertoires in COVID-19. Method: immunoSEQ multiplex PCR; TCRdb's copy keeps in-frame clones and lacks some. The sample holds around 220,000 clones, roughly 80% seen once. What was sequenced was peripheral blood. The receptors originated from a woman over 75 with acute or convalescent COVID-19. The CDR3 runs from the conserved cysteine through the conserved F or W. The order of the fields is clone size, J gene, D gene, V gene, CDR3 protein, CDR3 DNA. D genes are given only for firm matches. For some rows the clone size is stated as once, few or many, or as a class when expanded; others skip it.

.,TRBJ2-1,TRBD2,TRBV4-3,CASSRYLGRGGPNEQFF,TGCGCCAGCAGCCGATACCTGGGGCGGGGGGGCCCTAATGAGCAGTTCTTC
once,TRBJ1-2,TRBD1,TRBV19,CASSIGQGVGYTF,TGTGCCAGTAGTATAGGACAGGGGGTTGGCTACACCTTC
few,TRBJ2-7,.,TRBV28,CASNSMGGRATYEQYF,TGTGCCAGCAACTCCATGGGGGGGCGGGCCACCTACGAGCAGTACTTC
.,TRBJ2-7,TRBD2,TRBV10-2,CASSDPGTRLSYEQYF,TGCGCCAGCAGTGACCCCGGGACTAGGCTTTCCTACGAGCAGTACTTC
.,TRBJ1-2,TRBD1,TRBV7-2,CASSLALPGTGELNTF,TGTGCCAGCAGCTTAGCGCTACCCGGGACAGGGGAACTTAACACCTTC
.,TRBJ2-3,TRBD1,TRBV16,CASSQRGPDTDTQYF,TGTGCCAGCAGCCAAAGGGGGCCGGACACAGATACGCAGTATTTT
.,TRBJ1-4,.,TRBV6-6,CASSFEGGRLFF,TGTGCCAGCAGTTTTGAAGGGGGAAGACTGTTTTTT
.,TRBJ1-5,.,TRBV7-2,CASSLGPTTNQPQHF,TGTGCCAGCAGCCTGGGGCCCACTACCAATCAGCCCCAGCATTTT
.,TRBJ2-5,TRBD1,TRBV7-9,CASSARDRGQETQYF,TGTGCCAGCAGCGCCCGGGACAGGGGCCAAGAGACCCAGTACTTC
.,TRBJ1-5,.,TRBV3-1/TRBV3-2,CASSSPHRERANQPQHF,TGTGCCAGCAGCTCACCGCACAGGGAAAGGGCGAATCAGCCCCAGCATTTT
.,TRBJ2-7,TRBD1,TRBV5-6,CASSFGTGAIASYEQYF,TGTGCCAGCAGCTTCGGGACAGGGGCGATCGCCTCCTACGAGCAGTACTTC
.,TRBJ1-2,TRBD1,TRBV5-1,CASSKDRDYGYTF,TGCGCCAGCAGCAAGGACAGGGACTATGGCTACACCTTC
.,TRBJ1-2,TRBD1,TRBV7-2,CASSPVLGQAGISYSYTF,TGTGCCAGCAGCCCAGTTTTGGGACAGGCGGGAATCTCCTATAGCTACACCTTC
.,TRBJ1-2,TRBD1,TRBV7-2,CASSSGTDLANYGYTF,TGTGCCAGCAGCTCGGGGACAGATTTAGCTAACTATGGCTACACCTTC
.,TRBJ1-3,.,TRBV5-1,CASSFGGGNTIYF,TGCGCCAGCAGCTTCGGGGGTGGAAACACCATATATTTT
.,TRBJ1-5,.,TRBV19,CASSIDSSNQPQHF,TGTGCCAGTAGTATAGACAGTAGCAATCAGCCCCAGCATTTT
.,TRBJ1-3,TRBD1,TRBV15,CATSLTGDPGNTIYF,TGTGCCACCAGCCTAACAGGGGACCCTGGAAACACCATATATTTT
.,TRBJ1-4,.,TRBV5-6,CASSFRGRLLGEKLFF,TGTGCCAGCAGCTTTCGGGGTCGGCTGTTGGGTGAAAAACTGTTTTTT
.,TRBJ1-2,.,TRBV4-2,CASSQERGGDGYTF,TGTGCCAGCAGCCAAGAGCGGGGGGGCGATGGCTACACCTTC
.,TRBJ1-5,.,TRBV10-2,CASSESAGSSNQPQHF,TGCGCCAGCAGTGAGTCGGCAGGGTCAAGCAATCAGCCCCAGCATTTT
.,TRBJ1-4,.,TRBV5-6,CASSLIGQSLNEKLFF,TGTGCCAGCAGTTTGATCGGACAGAGCCTTAATGAAAAGCTGTTTTTT
.,TRBJ1-1,.,TRBV5-8,CASSPYRNTEAFF,TGTGCCAGCAGCCCTTACAGGAACACTGAAGCTTTCTTT
.,TRBJ1-5,TRBD1,TRBV30,CAWSARQGPSPQHF,TGTGCCTGGAGTGCTAGACAGGGGCCCTCGCCCCAGCATTTT
.,TRBJ2-6,.,TRBV3-1/TRBV3-2,CASSQVLSGANVLTF,TGTGCCAGCAGCCAAGTCTTATCTGGGGCCAACGTCCTGACTTTC
many,TRBJ1-5,TRBD1,TRBV6-2/TRBV6-3,CASSYETGAVAPQHF,TGTGCCAGCAGTTACGAGACAGGGGCGGTGGCGCCCCAGCATTTT
.,TRBJ2-5,.,TRBV7-9,CASSLAGLQETQYF,TGTGCCAGCAGCTTAGCGGGCCTCCAAGAGACCCAGTACTTC
once,TRBJ2-2,TRBD1,TRBV23-1,CASSPKSKRTGLTGELFF,TGCGCCAGCAGTCCGAAATCAAAGAGGACAGGGCTTACCGGGGAGCTGTTTTTT
.,TRBJ1-6,TRBD1,TRBV10-3,CAISADRDNSPLHF,TGTGCCATCAGTGCCGACAGGGATAATTCACCCCTCCACTTT
.,TRBJ1-6,.,TRBV30,CAWTTGTNSPLHF,TGTGCCTGGACCACAGGCACCAATTCACCCCTCCACTTT
.,TRBJ1-5,.,TRBV19,CASSLVAQPQHF,TGTGCCAGTAGTCTAGTAGCCCAGCCCCAGCATTTT
.,TRBJ1-2,TRBD1,TRBV27,CASRKQGGDYGYTF,TGTGCCAGCAGAAAGCAAGGGGGCGACTATGGCTACACCTTC